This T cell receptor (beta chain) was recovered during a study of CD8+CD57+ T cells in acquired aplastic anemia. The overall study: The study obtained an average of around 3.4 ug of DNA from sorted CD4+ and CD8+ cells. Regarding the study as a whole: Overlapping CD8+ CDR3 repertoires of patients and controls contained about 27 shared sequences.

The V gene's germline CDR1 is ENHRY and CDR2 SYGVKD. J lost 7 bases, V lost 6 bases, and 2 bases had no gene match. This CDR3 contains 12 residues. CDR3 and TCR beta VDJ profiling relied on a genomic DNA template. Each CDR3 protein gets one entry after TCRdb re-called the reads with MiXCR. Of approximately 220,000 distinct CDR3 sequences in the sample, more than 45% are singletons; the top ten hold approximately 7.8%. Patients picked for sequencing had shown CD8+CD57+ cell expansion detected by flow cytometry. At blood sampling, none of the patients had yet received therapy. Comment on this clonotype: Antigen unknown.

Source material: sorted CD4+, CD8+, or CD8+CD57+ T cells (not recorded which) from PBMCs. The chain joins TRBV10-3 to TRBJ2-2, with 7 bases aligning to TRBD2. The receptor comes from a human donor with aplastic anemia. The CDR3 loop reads CAIRWTSGELFF. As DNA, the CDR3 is TGTGCCATCAGGTGGACTAGCGGGGAGCTGTTTTTT.